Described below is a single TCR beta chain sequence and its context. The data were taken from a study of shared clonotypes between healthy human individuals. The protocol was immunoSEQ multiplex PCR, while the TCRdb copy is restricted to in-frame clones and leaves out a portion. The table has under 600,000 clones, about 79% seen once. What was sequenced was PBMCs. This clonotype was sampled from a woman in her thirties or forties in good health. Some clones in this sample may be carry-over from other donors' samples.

The CDR3 coding sequence is TGCAGCGTTGAAGAGGCGGAGACCCAGTACTTC. It codes for CSVEEAETQYF. The chain carries TRBV29-1 and TRBJ2-5; D is unclear. The CDR3 runs to 11 residues. CDR1 is SQVTM, CDR2 ANQGSEA, per germline. Trimming stripped 0 bases from V and 5 bases from J, with 4 bases between.